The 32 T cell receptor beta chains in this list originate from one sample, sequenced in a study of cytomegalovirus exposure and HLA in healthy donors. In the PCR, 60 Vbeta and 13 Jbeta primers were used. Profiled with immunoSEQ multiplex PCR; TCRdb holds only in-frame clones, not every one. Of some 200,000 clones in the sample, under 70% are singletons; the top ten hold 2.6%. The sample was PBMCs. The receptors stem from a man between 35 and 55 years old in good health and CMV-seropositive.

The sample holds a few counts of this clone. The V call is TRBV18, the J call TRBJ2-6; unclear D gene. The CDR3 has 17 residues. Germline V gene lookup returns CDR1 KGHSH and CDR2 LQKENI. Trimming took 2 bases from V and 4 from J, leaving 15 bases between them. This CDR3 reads CASSPNTPQSGANVLTF. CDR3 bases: TGTGCCAGCTCACCAAATACCCCCCAAAGCGGGGCCAACGTCCTGACTTTC.

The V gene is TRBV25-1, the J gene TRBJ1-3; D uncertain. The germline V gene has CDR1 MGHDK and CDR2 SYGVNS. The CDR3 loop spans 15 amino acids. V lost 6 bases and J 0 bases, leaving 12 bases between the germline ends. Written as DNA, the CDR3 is TGTGCCAGCAGCCAACAGCCTTCCTCTGGAAACACCATATATTTT. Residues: CASSQQPSSGNTIYF.

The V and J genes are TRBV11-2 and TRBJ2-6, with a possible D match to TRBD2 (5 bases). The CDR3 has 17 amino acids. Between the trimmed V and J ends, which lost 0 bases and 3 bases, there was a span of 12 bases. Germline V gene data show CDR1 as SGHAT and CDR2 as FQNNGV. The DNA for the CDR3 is TGTGCCAGCAGCTTAGATCTCGCCCGGGGTGGGGCCAACGTCCTGACTTTC. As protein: CASSLDLARGGANVLTF.

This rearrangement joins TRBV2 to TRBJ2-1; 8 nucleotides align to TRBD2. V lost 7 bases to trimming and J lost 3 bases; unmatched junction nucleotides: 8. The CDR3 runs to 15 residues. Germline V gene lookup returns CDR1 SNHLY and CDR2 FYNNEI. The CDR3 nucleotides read TGTGCCAGCACGGGGGGGCGGGGTCTCTACAATGAGCAGTTCTTC. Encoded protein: CASTGGRGLYNEQFF.

The CDR3 DNA reads as TGTGCCAGCAGTGTTGGAGGACTAGCGGGGCGGCTTCCCACAGATACGCAGTATTTT. This translates into CASSVGGLAGRLPTDTQYF. The chain couples TRBV6-1 to TRBJ2-3; the match to TRBD2 covers 12 bases. The CDR3 totals 19 residues. Per germline, CDR1 MNHNS and CDR2 SASEGT. Losses at the gene ends were 4 bases for V and 2 bases for J; bases not matched to a gene: 13.

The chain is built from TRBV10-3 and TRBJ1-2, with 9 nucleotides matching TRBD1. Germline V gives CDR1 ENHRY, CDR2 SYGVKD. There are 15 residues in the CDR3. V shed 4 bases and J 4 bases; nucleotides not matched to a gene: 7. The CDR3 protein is CAISVWDRALYGYTF. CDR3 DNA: TGTGCCATCAGTGTCTGGGACAGGGCCCTCTATGGCTACACCTTC.

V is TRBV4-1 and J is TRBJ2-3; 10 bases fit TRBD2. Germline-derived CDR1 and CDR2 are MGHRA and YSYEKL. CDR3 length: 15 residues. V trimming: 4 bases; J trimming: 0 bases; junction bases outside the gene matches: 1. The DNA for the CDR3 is TGCGCCAGCAGCCGGACTAGCGGAAGCACAGATACGCAGTATTTT. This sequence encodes CASSRTSGSTDTQYF.

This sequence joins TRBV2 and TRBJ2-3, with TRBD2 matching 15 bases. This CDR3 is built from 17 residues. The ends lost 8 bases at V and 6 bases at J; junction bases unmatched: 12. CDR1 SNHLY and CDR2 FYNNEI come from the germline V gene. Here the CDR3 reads CASRWQGTSGGKDTQYF. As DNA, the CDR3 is TGTGCCAGCCGCTGGCAGGGGACTAGCGGGGGGAAGGATACGCAGTATTTT.

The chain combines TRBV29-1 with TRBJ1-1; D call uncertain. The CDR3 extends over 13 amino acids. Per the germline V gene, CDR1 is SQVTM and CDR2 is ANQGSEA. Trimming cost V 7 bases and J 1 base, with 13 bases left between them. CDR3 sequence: CSAGRGSNTEAFF. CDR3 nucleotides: TGCAGCGCCGGGAGAGGGTCGAACACTGAAGCTTTCTTT.

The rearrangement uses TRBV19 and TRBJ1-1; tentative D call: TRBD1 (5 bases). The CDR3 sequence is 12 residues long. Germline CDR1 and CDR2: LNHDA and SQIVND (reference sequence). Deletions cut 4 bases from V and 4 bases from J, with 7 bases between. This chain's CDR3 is CASSRRGTEAFF. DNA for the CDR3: TGTGCCAGTAGTAGAAGGGGCACTGAAGCTTTCTTT.

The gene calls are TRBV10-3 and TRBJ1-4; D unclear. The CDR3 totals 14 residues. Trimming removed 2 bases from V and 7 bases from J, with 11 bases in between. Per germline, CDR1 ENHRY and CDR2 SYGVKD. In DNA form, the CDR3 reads TGTGCCATCAGTGAGGTGGAAGAGGGTGAAAAACTGTTTTTT. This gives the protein CAISEVEEGEKLFF.

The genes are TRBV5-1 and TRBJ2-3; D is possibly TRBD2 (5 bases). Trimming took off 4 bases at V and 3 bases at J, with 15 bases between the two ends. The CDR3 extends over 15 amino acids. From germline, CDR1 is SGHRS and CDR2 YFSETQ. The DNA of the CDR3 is TGCGCCAGCAGCGGCGGGTATCTCAGGACAGATACGCAGTATTTT. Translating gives CASSGGYLRTDTQYF.

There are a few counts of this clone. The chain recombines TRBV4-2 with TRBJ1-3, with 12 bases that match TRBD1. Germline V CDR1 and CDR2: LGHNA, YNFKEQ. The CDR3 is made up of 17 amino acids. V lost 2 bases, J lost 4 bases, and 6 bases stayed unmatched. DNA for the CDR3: TGTGCCAGCAGCCAATCCGGGACAGGGGGCTTGGGAAACACCATATATTTT. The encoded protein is CASSQSGTGGLGNTIYF.

CDR3 sequence: CASSKRSEIHEQFF. Written as DNA, the CDR3 is TGTGCCAGTAGTAAGCGCTCCGAAATCCATGAGCAGTTCTTC. The chain joins TRBV19 to TRBJ2-1, with D unresolved. Germline lookup yields CDR1 LNHDA and CDR2 SQIVND (reference sequence). The CDR3 has 14 residues. The V and J ends lost 4 bases and 8 bases respectively, with 15 bases between them. Together with reference TRBV19 and TRBJ2-1, the CDR3 gives the full variable domain: DGGITQSPKYLFRKEGQNVTLSCEQNLNHDAMYWYRQDPGQGLRLIYYSQIVNDFQKGDIAEGYSVSREKKESFPLTVTSAQKNPTAFYLCASSKRSEIHEQFFGPGTRLTVL.

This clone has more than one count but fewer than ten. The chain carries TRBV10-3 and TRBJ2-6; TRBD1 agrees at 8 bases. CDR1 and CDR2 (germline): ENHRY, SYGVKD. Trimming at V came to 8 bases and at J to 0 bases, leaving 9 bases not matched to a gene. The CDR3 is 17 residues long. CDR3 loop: CAIAGQGEGSGANVLTF. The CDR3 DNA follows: TGTGCCATCGCTGGACAGGGAGAGGGCTCTGGGGCCAACGTCCTGACTTTC.

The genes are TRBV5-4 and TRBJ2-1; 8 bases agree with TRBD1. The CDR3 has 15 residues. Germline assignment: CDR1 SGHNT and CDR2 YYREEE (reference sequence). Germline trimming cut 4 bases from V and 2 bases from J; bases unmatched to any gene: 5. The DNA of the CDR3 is TGTGCCAGCAGCCCCGGGACAGGAGCCTACAATGAGCAGTTCTTC. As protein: CASSPGTGAYNEQFF. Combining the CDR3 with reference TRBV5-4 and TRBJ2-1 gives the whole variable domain ETGVTQSPTHLIKTRGQQVTLRCSSQSGHNTVSWYQQALGQGPQFIFQYYREEENGRGNFPPRFSGLQFPNYSSELNVNALELDDSALYLCASSPGTGAYNEQFFGPGTRLTVL.

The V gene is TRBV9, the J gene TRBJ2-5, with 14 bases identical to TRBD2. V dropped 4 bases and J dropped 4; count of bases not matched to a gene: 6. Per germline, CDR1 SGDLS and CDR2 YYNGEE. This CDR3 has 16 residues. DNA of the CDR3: TGTGCCAGCAGCCGGACTAGCGGGGGGCTGGGAGAGACCCAGTACTTC. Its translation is CASSRTSGGLGETQYF.

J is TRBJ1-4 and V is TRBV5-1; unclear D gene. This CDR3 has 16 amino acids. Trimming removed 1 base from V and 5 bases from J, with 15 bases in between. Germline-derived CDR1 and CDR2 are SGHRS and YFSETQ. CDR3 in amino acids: CASSLKARGLNEKLFF. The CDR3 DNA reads TGCGCCAGCAGCTTGAAAGCGCGGGGATTAAATGAAAAACTGTTTTTT.

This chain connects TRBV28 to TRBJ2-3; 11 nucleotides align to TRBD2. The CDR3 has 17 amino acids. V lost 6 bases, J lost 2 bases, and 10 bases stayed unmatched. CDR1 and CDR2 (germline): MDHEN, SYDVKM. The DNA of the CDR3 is TGTGCCAGCAGCGAACACTCTAGCGGGGGGCCCACAGATACGCAGTATTTT. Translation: CASSEHSSGGPTDTQYF.

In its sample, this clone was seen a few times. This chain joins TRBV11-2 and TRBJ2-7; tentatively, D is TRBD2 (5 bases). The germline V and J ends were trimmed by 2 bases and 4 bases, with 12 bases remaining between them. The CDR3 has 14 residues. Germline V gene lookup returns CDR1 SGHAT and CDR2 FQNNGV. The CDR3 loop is CASSLSGWRYEQYF. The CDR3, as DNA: TGTGCCAGCAGCTTATCGGGATGGCGGTACGAGCAGTACTTC.

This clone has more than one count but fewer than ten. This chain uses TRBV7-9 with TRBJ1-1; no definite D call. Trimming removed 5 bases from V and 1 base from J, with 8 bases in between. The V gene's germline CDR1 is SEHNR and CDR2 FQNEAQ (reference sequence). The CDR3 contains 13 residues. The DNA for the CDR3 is TGTGCCAGCAGCAAAGCAGGGAACACTGAAGCTTTCTTT. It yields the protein CASSKAGNTEAFF.

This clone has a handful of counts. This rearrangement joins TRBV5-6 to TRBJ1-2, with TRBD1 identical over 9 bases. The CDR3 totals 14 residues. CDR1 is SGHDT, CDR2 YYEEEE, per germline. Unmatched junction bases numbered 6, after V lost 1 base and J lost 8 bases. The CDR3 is CASSLLGTGTGYTF. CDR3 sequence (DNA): TGTGCCAGCAGCTTGCTTGGGACAGGGACCGGCTACACCTTC.

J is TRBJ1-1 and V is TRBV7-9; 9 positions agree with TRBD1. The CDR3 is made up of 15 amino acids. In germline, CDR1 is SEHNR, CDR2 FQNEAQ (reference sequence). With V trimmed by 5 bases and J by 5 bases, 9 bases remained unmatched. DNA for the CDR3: TGTGCCAGCAGCCCCAGGGACAGGGCGAAAACTGAAGCTTTCTTT. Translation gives CASSPRDRAKTEAFF.

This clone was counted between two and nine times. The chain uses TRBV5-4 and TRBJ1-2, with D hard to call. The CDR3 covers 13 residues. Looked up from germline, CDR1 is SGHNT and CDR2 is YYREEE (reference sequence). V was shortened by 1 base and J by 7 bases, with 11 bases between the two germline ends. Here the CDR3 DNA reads TGTGCCAGCAGCTTGAGGGAGCTCTCTGGCTACACCTTC. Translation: CASSLRELSGYTF.

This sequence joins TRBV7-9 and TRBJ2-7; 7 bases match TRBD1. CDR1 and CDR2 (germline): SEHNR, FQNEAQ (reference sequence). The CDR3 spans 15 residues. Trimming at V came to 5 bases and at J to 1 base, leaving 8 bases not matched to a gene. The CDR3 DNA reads TGTGCCAGCAGCATGGGACAGAGTTTATCCTACGAGCAGTACTTC. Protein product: CASSMGQSLSYEQYF.

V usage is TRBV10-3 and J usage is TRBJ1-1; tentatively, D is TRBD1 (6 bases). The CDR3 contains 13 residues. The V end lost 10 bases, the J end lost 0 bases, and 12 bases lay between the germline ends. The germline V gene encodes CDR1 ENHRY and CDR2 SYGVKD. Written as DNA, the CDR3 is TGTGCCAATAAGGACAGCTTGAACACTGAAGCTTTCTTT. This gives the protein CANKDSLNTEAFF.

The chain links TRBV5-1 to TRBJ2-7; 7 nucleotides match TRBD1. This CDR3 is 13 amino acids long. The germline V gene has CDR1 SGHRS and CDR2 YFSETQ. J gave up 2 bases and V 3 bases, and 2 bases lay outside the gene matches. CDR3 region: CASSYRGPYEQYF. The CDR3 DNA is TGCGCCAGCAGCTACAGGGGCCCCTACGAGCAGTACTTC. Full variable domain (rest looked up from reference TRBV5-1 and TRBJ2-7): KAGVTQTPRYLIKTRGQQVTLSCSPISGHRSVSWYQQTPGQGLQFLFEYFSETQRNKGNFPGRFSGRQFSNSRSEMNVSTLELGDSALYLCASSYRGPYEQYFGPGTRLTVT.

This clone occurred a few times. CDR3 in amino acids: CASSLQVIPNTGELFF. CDR3 sequence (DNA): TGTGCCAGCAGTCTACAGGTTATTCCGAACACCGGGGAGCTGTTTTTT. This sequence joins TRBV7-2 and TRBJ2-2; tentatively, D is TRBD1 (5 bases). Trimming shortened V by 6 bases and J by 0 bases, and 14 bases separated the two germline ends. Germline V gene lookup returns CDR1 SGHTA and CDR2 FQGNSA. This CDR3 region has 16 residues. The variable domain in full, with the rest retrieved from reference TRBV7-2 and TRBJ2-2, is GAGVSQSPSNKVTEKGKDVELRCDPISGHTALYWYRQSLGQGLEFLIYFQGNSAPDKSGLPSDRFSAERTGGSVSTLTIQRTQQEDSAVYLCASSLQVIPNTGELFFGEGSRLTVL.

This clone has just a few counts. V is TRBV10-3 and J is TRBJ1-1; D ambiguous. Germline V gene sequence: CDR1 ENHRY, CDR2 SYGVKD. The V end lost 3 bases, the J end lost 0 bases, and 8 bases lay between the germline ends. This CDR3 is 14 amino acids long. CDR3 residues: CAISDSGMNTEAFF. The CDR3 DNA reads TGTGCCATCAGTGATTCAGGTATGAACACTGAAGCTTTCTTT.

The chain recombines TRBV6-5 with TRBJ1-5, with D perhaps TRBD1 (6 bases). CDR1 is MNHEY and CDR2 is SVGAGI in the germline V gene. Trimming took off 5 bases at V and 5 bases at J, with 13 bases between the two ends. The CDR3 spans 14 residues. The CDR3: CASSPGRGDQPQHF. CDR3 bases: TGTGCCAGCAGTCCGGGCAGGGGCGATCAGCCCCAGCATTTT.

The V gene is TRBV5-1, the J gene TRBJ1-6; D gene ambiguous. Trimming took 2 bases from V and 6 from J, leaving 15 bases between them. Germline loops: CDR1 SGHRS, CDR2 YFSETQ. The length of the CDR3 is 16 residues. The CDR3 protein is CASSFGTPMANSPLHF. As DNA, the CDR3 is TGCGCCAGCAGCTTTGGCACACCCATGGCTAATTCACCCCTCCACTTT.

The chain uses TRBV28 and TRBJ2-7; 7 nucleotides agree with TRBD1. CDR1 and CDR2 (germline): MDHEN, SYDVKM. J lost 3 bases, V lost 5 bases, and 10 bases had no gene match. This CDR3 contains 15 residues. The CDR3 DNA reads TGTGCCAGCAGTGTTATGGGACAGACCGACTACGAGCAGTACTTC. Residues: CASSVMGQTDYEQYF.